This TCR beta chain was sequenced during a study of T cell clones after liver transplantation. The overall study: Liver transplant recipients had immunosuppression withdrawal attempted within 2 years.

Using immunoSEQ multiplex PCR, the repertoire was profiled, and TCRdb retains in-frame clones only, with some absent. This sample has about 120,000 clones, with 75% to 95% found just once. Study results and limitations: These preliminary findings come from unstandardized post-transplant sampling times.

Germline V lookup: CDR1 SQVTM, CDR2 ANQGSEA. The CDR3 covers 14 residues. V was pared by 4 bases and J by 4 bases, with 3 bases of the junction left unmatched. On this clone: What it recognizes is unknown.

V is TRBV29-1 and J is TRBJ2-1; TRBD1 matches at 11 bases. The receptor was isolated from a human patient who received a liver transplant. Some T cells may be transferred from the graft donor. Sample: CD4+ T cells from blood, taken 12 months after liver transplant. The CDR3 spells CSVVGTGGYNEQFF. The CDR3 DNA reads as TGCAGCGTTGTAGGGACAGGGGGGTACAATGAGCAGTTCTTC.